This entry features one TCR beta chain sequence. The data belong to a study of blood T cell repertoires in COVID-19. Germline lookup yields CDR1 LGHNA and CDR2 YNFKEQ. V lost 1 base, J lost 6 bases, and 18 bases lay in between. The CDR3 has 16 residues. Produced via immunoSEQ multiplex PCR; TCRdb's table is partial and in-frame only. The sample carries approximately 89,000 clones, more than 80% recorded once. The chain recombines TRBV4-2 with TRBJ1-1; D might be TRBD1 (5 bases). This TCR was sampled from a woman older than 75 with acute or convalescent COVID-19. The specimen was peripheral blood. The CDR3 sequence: CASSQVRVDRGAEAFF. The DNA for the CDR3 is TGTGCCAGCAGCCAAGTCAGGGTGGATCGGGGGGCTGAAGCTTTCTTT.